This T cell receptor beta chain was retrieved from a study of shared T cell receptors in the human thymus. This clone has just one count. Assay used: immunoSEQ multiplex PCR; TCRdb lists only in-frame clones, some missing. The data show hundreds of thousands of clones, 87% seen once. Trimming left V 4 bases short and J 6 bases short, with 10 bases between. The V gene's germline CDR1 is MGHRA and CDR2 YSYEKL. The CDR3 runs 13 residues. These data were also filed under a second study, of human thymus T cells.

Specimen: thymocytes. The rearrangement links TRBV4-1 to TRBJ2-1; no definite D call. The sequence was obtained from a boy younger than two with a congenital heart defect. Here the CDR3 reads CASSRHHPNEQFF. The CDR3 nucleotides read TGCGCCAGCAGCCGGCACCACCCCAATGAGCAGTTCTTC.